Each of the 6 T cell receptor beta chains below was sequenced from the same sample in a study of long-term antiretroviral therapy in people with HIV. Run at survey level, the immunoSEQ assay was version v3.0. Sequencing used immunoSEQ multiplex PCR; TCRdb keeps in-frame clones, though not all of them. Found here are more than 35,000 clones, over 90% of them singletons; the top ten hold just over 3.5%. Source: unsorted PBMCs, taken 4.1 years after starting antiretroviral therapy. The receptors were sampled from a woman between 50 and 59 years old with HIV.

The chain couples TRBV7-3 to TRBJ1-6; D not resolved. The CDR3 consists of 13 residues. Per the germline V gene, CDR1 is SGHTA and CDR2 is FQGTGA. The V end was cut by 3 bases, the J end by 7 bases, with 7 bases between. CDR3 amino acids: CASSLGGNSPLHF. The CDR3 DNA follows: TGTGCCAGCAGCTTGGGAGGGAATTCACCCCTCCACTTT.

The chain employs TRBV4-2 and TRBJ1-2; TRBD1 is a possible D gene (6 bases). CDR1 and CDR2 from the germline V gene are LGHNA and YNFKEQ. Trimming left V 0 bases short and J 7 bases short, with 18 bases between. The CDR3 contains 16 residues. The CDR3 bases are TGTGCCAGCAGCCAAGAGGGTGACAGGCCTCTCGCTGGCTACACCTTC. Protein sequence: CASSQEGDRPLAGYTF.

CDR3 sequence (DNA): TGTGCCAGCAGTCCAGGGGTAAGCTCCTACAATGAGCAGTTCTTC. This encodes CASSPGVSSYNEQFF. V usage is TRBV7-3 and J usage is TRBJ2-1; tentative D call: TRBD1 (6 bases). Trimming removed 6 bases at V and 0 bases at J, with 12 bases between. CDR1 and CDR2 from the germline V gene are SGHTA and FQGTGA. This CDR3 comprises 15 residues. The entire variable domain, with the rest obtained from reference TRBV7-3 and TRBJ2-1, is as follows: GAGVSQTPSNKVTEKGKYVELRCDPISGHTALYWYRQSLGQGPEFLIYFQGTGAADDSGLPNDRFFAVRPEGSVSTLKIQRTERGDSAVYLCASSPGVSSYNEQFFGPGTRLTVL.

The sample holds one count of this clone. This chain uses TRBV11-3 with TRBJ2-7, with 10 bases matching TRBD1. Per the germline V gene, CDR1 is SGHNT and CDR2 is YENEEA. The CDR3 sequence is 14 residues long. Trimming took 5 bases from V and 6 from J; bases not matched to a gene: 7. CDR3 residues: CASSRGQGWGEQYF. The CDR3 region has the DNA TGTGCCAGCAGCCGGGGACAGGGGTGGGGCGAGCAGTACTTC.

The chain employs TRBV4-3 and TRBJ2-1; 9 positions agree with TRBD2. V shed 1 base and J 2 bases; nucleotides not matched to a gene: 12. The germline CDR1 and CDR2 sequences are LGHNA and YSLEER. The CDR3 runs to 19 residues. CDR3 sequence: CASSQAVHLAGGPYNEQFF. CDR3 DNA: TGCGCCAGCAGCCAAGCCGTTCATTTGGCGGGGGGGCCCTACAATGAGCAGTTCTTC.

This sequence joins TRBV10-3 and TRBJ1-1; D gene unclear. Germline CDR1 ENHRY, CDR2 SYGVKD. The CDR3 is 11 amino acids. Between the trimmed V and J ends, which lost 6 bases and 7 bases, there was a span of 9 bases. CDR3 loop: CAISPGSEAFF. CDR3 sequence (DNA): TGTGCCATCAGCCCCGGTAGTGAAGCTTTCTTT.